The following is a T cell receptor (beta chain) sequence with its context. This sample stems from a study of blood T cell repertoires in COVID-19. Overall study: Nucleic acid was either cDNA or gDNA, and it came from T cells, B-cell-depleted T cells, or PBMCs.

Original processing methods: Amplification of reference gene primers provided the estimated nucleated cell counts. The assay was immunoSEQ multiplex PCR, and TCRdb's table has in-frame clones only and misses some. V, J and clone size reflect that table, while D and trimming were determined from the DNA. The sample holds under 100,000 clones; around 88% are singletons and the top ten take approximately 8%. CDR1 is MNHEY, CDR2 SMNVEV, per germline (reference sequence). This CDR3 has 12 amino acids. V lost 5 bases to trimming and J lost 12 bases, with 16 bases between them. This chain links TRBV27 with TRBJ1-1; D call uncertain. The source material was peripheral blood. The receptor's source is a man in his thirties or forties with acute or convalescent COVID-19. CDR3 residues: CASSPGVGRTFF. The CDR3 DNA sequence: TGTGCCAGCAGTCCCGGGGTGGGGAGGACTTTCTTT.